This TCR beta chain was documented in a study of blood T cells in healthy people across ages. This clonotype has a handful of counts. The target antigen is unknown. Study results and limitations: Estimates of total diversity, which came from one million sequenced T cells, were considered to be underestimates.

A second PCR, run for about 7 to 11 cycles, used a sample-barcoded 5' primer plus a J-beta primer mix. TCRdb re-called the 5' RACE reads through MiXCR, storing one row per CDR3 protein. The table records some 800,000 distinct CDR3 sequences, 20% to 30% of them present only once. Germline CDR1 and CDR2: DFQATT and SNEGSKA (reference sequence). CDR3 length: 14 amino acids. V gave up 2 bases and J gave up 2 bases, with 10 bases separating them. The data also belong to a second study, concerning T cells of mothers and their children. That paper notes: Donation came from a few healthy Caucasian mothers together with their six children.

The clonotype originates from a boy between 10 and 17 years old in good health. This rearrangement joins TRBV20-1 to TRBJ1-5; TRBD1 is a possible D gene (6 bases). The sample comprised blood. CDR3 in DNA: TGCAGTGCTAGACTACAGGGAGGCAATCAGCCCCAGCATTTT. This codes for CSARLQGGNQPQHF.